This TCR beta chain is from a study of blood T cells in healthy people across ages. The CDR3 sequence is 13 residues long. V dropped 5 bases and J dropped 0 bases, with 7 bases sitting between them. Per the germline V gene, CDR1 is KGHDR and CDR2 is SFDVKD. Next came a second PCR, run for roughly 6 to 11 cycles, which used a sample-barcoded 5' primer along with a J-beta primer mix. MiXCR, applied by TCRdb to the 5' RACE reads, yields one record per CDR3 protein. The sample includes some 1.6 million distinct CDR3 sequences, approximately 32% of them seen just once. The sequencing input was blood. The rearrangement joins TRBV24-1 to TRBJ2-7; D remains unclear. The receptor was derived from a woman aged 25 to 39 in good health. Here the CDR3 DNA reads TGTGCCACCAGTGCCAGGAGCTCCTACGAGCAGTACTTC. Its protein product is CATSARSSYEQYF.